These 13 T cell receptor beta chains came from one sample sequenced in a study of glioma-infiltrating T cells after dendritic cell vaccination. Time point indicated: after dendritic cell vaccination, including at tumor progression/relapse. Sequencing was performed with immunoSEQ multiplex PCR; in TCRdb, only in-frame clones are kept and a portion is missing. The sample comprises around 60,000 clones, about 89% of which are singletons, and 11% rests with the top ten. Sequencing used blood, obtained after dendritic cell vaccination. Every receptor here comes from a human donor with glioblastoma.

This clone was detected only once. The chain combines TRBV27 with TRBJ2-3; tentatively, D is TRBD1 (6 bases). The CDR3 has 15 amino acids. CDR1 is MNHEY and CDR2 is SMNVEV in the germline V gene (reference sequence). Between the trimmed V and J ends, which lost 0 bases and 1 base, there was a span of 8 bases. The CDR3 DNA is TGTGCCAGCAGTTTATCGACAGGCCGCACAGATACGCAGTATTTT. Translation gives CASSLSTGRTDTQYF.

The CDR3 reads CASSQGTGETQYF. In DNA, the CDR3 is TGCGCCAGCAGCCAAGGGACAGGAGAGACCCAGTACTTC. The chain uses TRBV4-3 and TRBJ2-5; 7 nucleotides align to TRBD1. V was pared by 1 base and J by 4 bases, with 0 bases of the junction left unmatched. The germline gives CDR1 LGHNA, CDR2 YSLEER. This CDR3 comprises 13 residues.

This rearrangement joins TRBV10-1 to TRBJ2-7; 10 positions match TRBD2. The trim removed 3 bases at V and 5 bases at J, leaving 10 bases unmatched. The CDR3 has 16 residues. Germline values: CDR1 WNHNN, CDR2 SYGVQD (reference sequence). Here the CDR3 reads CASSDSRLAGANEQYF. The DNA for the CDR3 is TGCGCCAGCAGTGATTCTAGGCTAGCGGGAGCAAACGAGCAGTACTTC.

This rearrangement joins TRBV27 to TRBJ2-3; no reliable D call. CDR1 is MNHEY and CDR2 is SMNVEV in the germline V gene (reference sequence). There are 11 residues in the CDR3. The V end was cut by 5 bases, the J end by 5 bases, with 5 bases between. CDR3 DNA sequence: TGTGCCAGCAGTCGCGGAGATACGCAGTATTTT. It codes for CASSRGDTQYF.

This clone was seen once. The gene calls are TRBV10-3 and TRBJ2-7, with 11 bases identical to TRBD1. J lost 5 bases, V lost 6 bases, and 3 bases had no gene match. Germline V gene sequence: CDR1 ENHRY, CDR2 SYGVKD. The CDR3 is made up of 13 amino acids. Here the CDR3 reads CAIRGQGANEQYF. CDR3 DNA sequence: TGTGCCATCAGAGGACAGGGGGCGAACGAGCAGTACTTC.

The chain combines TRBV4-1 with TRBJ2-5; D not certain. The end of the DNA aligns better with TRBJ2-7, so the J call may be wrong. The CDR3 is 15 amino acids. Germline V gene sequence: CDR1 MGHRA, CDR2 YSYEKL. For the CDR3, the DNA is TGCGCCAGCAGCCAACGGCAGGTGGCAGAGTACGAGCAGTACTTC. Its protein product is CASSQRQVAEYEQYF.

A remark on this clone: Compared with germline, one end of the junction differs, possibly owing to a read error. The identical CDR3 is also encoded by other nucleotide sequences in the sample. J is TRBJ1-6 and V is TRBV6-5, with 7 bases identical to TRBD1. CDR1 and CDR2 from the germline V gene are MNHEY and SVGAGI. CDR3 length: 16 amino acids. In DNA, the CDR3 is TGTGCCAGCAGTTACGCCCCGGGACAGCATAATTCCCCCCTCCACTTT. This gives the protein CASSYAPGQHNSPLHF.

This chain joins TRBV6-5 and TRBJ2-7, with D tentatively TRBD1 (6 bases). The CDR3 sequence is 13 residues long. V dropped 5 bases and J dropped 5 bases, with 13 bases sitting between them. The germline V gene has CDR1 MNHEY and CDR2 SVGAGI. CDR3 in DNA: TGTGCCAGCAGTGTGACAGGTAACGACGAGCAGTACTTC. Translation gives CASSVTGNDEQYF.

This rearrangement joins TRBV11-2 to TRBJ2-1, with 12 nucleotides matching TRBD2. V gave up 5 bases and J gave up 13 bases; unmatched junction bases: 6. The CDR3 spans 13 residues. CDR1 and CDR2 (germline): SGHAT, FQNNGV. The CDR3 sequence: CASSLGLAGGQFF. The CDR3 DNA follows: TGTGCCAGCAGCCTGGGACTAGCGGGCGGACAGTTCTTC.

The chain employs TRBV27 and TRBJ2-1, with 7 bases identical to TRBD2. Germline V gives CDR1 MNHEY, CDR2 SMNVEV (reference sequence). V trimming: 4 bases; J trimming: 7 bases; junction bases outside the gene matches: 10. The CDR3 length is 15 residues. CDR3 amino acids: CASSSLWRGSNEQFF. The CDR3 DNA reads TGTGCCAGCAGTTCCTTATGGCGGGGGTCGAATGAGCAGTTCTTC.

This clone was seen a handful of times. CDR3 sequence reads: CASSLASGGSYNEQFF. The CDR3 DNA is TGTGCCAGCAGCTTAGCTAGCGGGGGGTCCTACAATGAGCAGTTCTTC. The rearrangement uses TRBV7-2 and TRBJ2-1, with 10 bases aligning to TRBD2. After removal of 0 bases from V and 1 base from J, the junction contained 0 bases not matched to a gene. There are 16 residues in the CDR3. Germline-derived CDR1 and CDR2 are SGHTA and FQGNSA.

The chain couples TRBV7-9 to TRBJ1-2; 7 bases map to TRBD1. V shed 6 bases and J 5 bases; nucleotides not matched to a gene: 9. The CDR3 runs 14 residues. Germline values: CDR1 SEHNR, CDR2 FQNEAQ (reference sequence). CDR3: CASRSTGLEYGYTF. CDR3 bases: TGTGCCAGCAGATCGACAGGGCTAGAGTATGGCTACACCTTC.

The chain carries TRBV7-2 and TRBJ1-2; 7 nucleotides match TRBD1. The trim removed 5 bases at V and 3 bases at J, leaving 9 bases unmatched. CDR1 is SGHTA, CDR2 FQGNSA, per germline. CDR3 length: 15 amino acids. CDR3 sequence: CASSAGSTGDYGYTF. The DNA for the CDR3 is TGTGCCAGCAGCGCCGGATCAACAGGGGACTATGGCTACACCTTC.